The 27 T cell receptor beta chains below come from one sample, sequenced in a study of PD-1 blockade in classical Hodgkin lymphoma. The repertoire was sequenced with immunoSEQ multiplex PCR; TCRdb's copy has only in-frame clones and lacks some. Here the sample spans about 24,000 clones, over 65% being singletons. This sample's time point: cycle 4 day 1 (C4D1), after more than five weeks of nivolumab. All trial patients relapsed after autologous stem cell transplantation. Sequences were derived from peripheral blood mononuclear cells (PBMCs), sampled before the fourth cycle of nivolumab. These receptors all come from a human donor with classical Hodgkin lymphoma.

The chain uses TRBV6-1 and TRBJ2-2, with D uncertain. Trimming left V 3 bases short and J 1 base short, with 6 bases between. The CDR3 extends over 14 amino acids. The germline V gene encodes CDR1 MNHNS and CDR2 SASEGT. CDR3 sequence: CASSETQNTGELFF. CDR3 in DNA: TGTGCCAGCAGTGAGACGCAGAACACCGGGGAGCTGTTTTTT.

This chain joins TRBV14 and TRBJ2-7; TRBD1 aligns across 9 bases. CDR1 and CDR2 from the germline V gene are SGHDN and FVKESK. CDR3 length equals 16 residues. The V segment lost 2 bases and the J segment 0 bases; nucleotides outside the gene matches: 5. CDR3 nucleotide sequence: TGTGCCAGCAGCCAAATACCGGGACAGGGCTCCTACGAGCAGTACTTC. It specifies CASSQIPGQGSYEQYF.

A few counts support this clone. The V and J genes are TRBV5-1 and TRBJ1-1; D not certain. The V end was cut by 4 bases, the J end by 4 bases, with 11 bases between. This CDR3 is built from 13 residues. Germline CDR1 and CDR2: SGHRS and YFSETQ. The CDR3 sequence is CASSPDGGTEAFF. CDR3 bases: TGCGCCAGCAGCCCAGACGGAGGCACTGAAGCTTTCTTT.

This chain links TRBV7-9 with TRBJ1-2; no clear D. The V gene lost 1 base and the J gene lost 5 bases, with 17 bases spanning the gap. CDR3 length equals 16 residues. Germline assignment: CDR1 SEHNR and CDR2 FQNEAQ (reference sequence). Here the CDR3 DNA reads TGTGCCAGCAGCTTAGGCGGGCCGGCAAACCTATATGGCTACACCTTC. Encoded protein: CASSLGGPANLYGYTF.

The CDR3 DNA follows: TGTGCCAGCAGCTCCTCCAGGGGGGCTGACAATGAGCAGTTCTTC. Translating gives CASSSSRGADNEQFF. The rearrangement links TRBV5-8 to TRBJ2-1; a weak D match, TRBD1 (7 bases). CDR3 size: 15 residues. Looked up from germline, CDR1 is SGHTS and CDR2 is YDEGEE. With 3 bases removed from V and 5 bases from J, the gap between germline ends came to 15 bases.

The chain joins TRBV29-1 to TRBJ2-5; 7 nucleotides align to TRBD2. CDR1 and CDR2 (germline): SQVTM, ANQGSEA. The CDR3 is 14 amino acids. Trimming cost V 4 bases and J 2 bases; bases outside gene matches: 7. CDR3 residues: CSVVGMGLQETQYF. CDR3 nucleotide sequence: TGCAGCGTTGTGGGGATGGGACTACAAGAGACCCAGTACTTC.

The J gene is TRBJ1-1, the V gene TRBV7-9; weak D call: TRBD1 (6 bases). The germline V gene has CDR1 SEHNR and CDR2 FQNEAQ (reference sequence). CDR3 size: 14 residues. Trimming pared 7 bases from V and 6 bases from J, leaving 18 bases between. CDR3 protein: CASTLEGVLSEAFF. The DNA for the CDR3 is TGTGCCAGCACTCTCGAGGGGGTATTATCTGAAGCTTTCTTT.

The rearrangement joins TRBV10-3 to TRBJ2-7; 9 bases match TRBD2. The CDR3 covers 14 residues. The V and J ends lost 2 bases and 4 bases, in that order; junction bases with no gene match: 3. Per the germline V gene, CDR1 is ENHRY and CDR2 is SYGVKD. The DNA for the CDR3 is TGTGCCATCAGTGAGGGTAGCGGGAGTTACGAGCAGTACTTC. The encoded protein is CAISEGSGSYEQYF.

The chain is built from TRBV9 and TRBJ2-5; no reliable D call. CDR1 and CDR2 from the germline V gene are SGDLS and YYNGEE. The V end lost 4 bases, the J end lost 3 bases, and 4 bases lay between the germline ends. CDR3 length: 11 amino acids. The CDR3 is CASSSKETQYF. In nucleotides, the CDR3 is TGTGCCAGCAGCTCCAAAGAGACCCAGTACTTC.

The chain couples TRBV28 to TRBJ2-7; D gene unclear. In germline, CDR1 is MDHEN, CDR2 SYDVKM. CDR3 size: 12 residues. With 1 base removed from V and 4 bases from J, the gap between germline ends came to 5 bases. The CDR3: CASSLSFYEQYF. The CDR3 DNA reads as TGTGCCAGCAGTTTATCATTTTACGAGCAGTACTTC.

The chain recombines TRBV28 with TRBJ2-7; D uncertain. Germline values: CDR1 MDHEN, CDR2 SYDVKM. The CDR3 loop spans 18 amino acids. Deletions cut 7 bases from V and 5 bases from J, with 30 bases between. CDR3 loop: CASTTLGVQAASGHEQYF. The CDR3 coding sequence is TGTGCCAGCACCACTCTTGGAGTGCAGGCCGCTTCGGGCCACGAGCAGTACTTC. Full variable domain (remainder filled in from reference TRBV28 and TRBJ2-7): DVKVTQSSRYLVKRTGEKVFLECVQDMDHENMFWYRQDPGLGLRLIYFSYDVKMKEKGDIPEGYSVSREKKERFSLILESASTNQTSMYLCASTTLGVQAASGHEQYFGPGTRLTVT.

The chain couples TRBV19 to TRBJ2-3; D remains ambiguous. The CDR3 has 15 residues. V lost 2 bases and J lost 0, with 9 bases in between. The germline V gene has CDR1 LNHDA and CDR2 SQIVND (reference sequence). CDR3 region: CASSISGSSTDTQYF. The DNA for the CDR3 is TGTGCCAGTAGTATATCCGGATCTAGCACAGATACGCAGTATTTT.

V and J are TRBV7-8 and TRBJ2-7, with D perhaps matching TRBD2 (6 bases). The V and J ends lost 5 bases and 4 bases respectively, with 18 bases between them. Germline V gives CDR1 SGHVS, CDR2 FQNEAQ. The CDR3 extends over 15 amino acids. CDR3: CASSPLSGGVYEQYF. The CDR3 bases are TGTGCCAGCAGCCCCCTTAGCGGAGGGGTATACGAGCAGTACTTC.

The gene calls are TRBV7-7 and TRBJ1-1; D unresolved. Trimming cost V 8 bases and J 6 bases, with 10 bases left between them. From germline, CDR1 is SSHAT and CDR2 FNYEAQ (reference sequence). This CDR3 comprises 11 residues. CDR3 DNA: TGTGCCAGCGGAGAGGCCCCTGAAGCTTTCTTT. Protein product: CASGEAPEAFF.

CDR3 in amino acids: CASSFSGRLVNEQFF. The CDR3 DNA reads as TGTGCCAGCAGCTTTAGCGGGAGGCTCGTCAATGAGCAGTTCTTC. The rearrangement uses TRBV11-1 and TRBJ2-1; 10 nucleotides line up with TRBD2. This CDR3 is built from 15 residues. V dropped 3 bases and J dropped 6; count of bases not matched to a gene: 5. CDR1 is SGHAT and CDR2 is FQDESV in the germline V gene (reference sequence). Drawing the rest from reference TRBV11-1 and TRBJ2-1, the complete variable domain is EAEVAQSPRYKITEKSQAVAFWCDPISGHATLYWYRQILGQGPELLVQFQDESVVDDSQLPKDRFSAERLKGVDSTLKIQPAELGDSAMYLCASSFSGRLVNEQFFGPGTRLTVL.

DNA for the CDR3: TGCGCCAGCAGTGAGTTTCGAGCGGGAGCCTTCGTATTCGAGCAGTACTTC. Translated: CASSEFRAGAFVFEQYF. V and J are TRBV10-2 and TRBJ2-7; 8 positions match TRBD2. Germline CDR1 is WSHSY and CDR2 is SAAADI. This CDR3 comprises 17 residues. Trimming took 1 base from V and 6 from J; bases not matched to a gene: 14.

This clone was detected only a few times. The rearrangement links TRBV7-9 to TRBJ1-2, with D unresolved. The CDR3 consists of 13 residues. V was pared by 5 bases and J by 5 bases, with 12 bases between. Germline V gives CDR1 SEHNR, CDR2 FQNEAQ (reference sequence). CDR3 protein: CASSPTKSYGYTF. The CDR3 DNA reads TGTGCCAGCAGCCCTACAAAATCATATGGCTACACCTTC.

The chain couples TRBV30 to TRBJ2-5, with 12 bases aligning to TRBD1. There are 17 residues in the CDR3. With V trimmed by 0 bases and J by 7 bases, 12 bases remained unmatched. Germline V gives CDR1 GTSNPN, CDR2 SVGIG (reference sequence). The chain's CDR3 is CAWSVLGQGAARATQYF. The CDR3 nucleotides are TGTGCCTGGAGTGTACTGGGACAGGGGGCCGCCCGGGCGACCCAGTACTTC.

This clone was seen more than once but under ten times. The chain is built from TRBV30 and TRBJ1-5; TRBD1 agrees at 9 bases. The CDR3 has 14 residues. CDR1 and CDR2 from the germline V gene are GTSNPN and SVGIG (reference sequence). V lost 4 bases, J lost 1 base, and 2 bases stayed unmatched. For the CDR3, the DNA is TGTGCCTGGACCGGACAGGGGAGCAATCAGCCCCAGCATTTT. It is translated as CAWTGQGSNQPQHF.

The chain is built from TRBV4-1 and TRBJ1-4; 7 bases are a match to TRBD1. Germline CDR1 MGHRA, CDR2 YSYEKL. This CDR3 contains 15 residues. V trimming: 4 bases; J trimming: 5 bases; junction bases outside the gene matches: 7. The CDR3 spells CASSPGGTANEKLFF. CDR3 DNA sequence: TGCGCCAGCAGCCCCGGGGGGACAGCCAATGAAAAACTGTTTTTT.

The genes are TRBV7-9 and TRBJ1-6, with no clear D. CDR1 and CDR2 (germline): SEHNR, FQNEAQ (reference sequence). This CDR3 is 14 amino acids long. V was shortened by 5 bases and J by 10 bases, with 15 bases between the two germline ends. Written as DNA, the CDR3 is TGTGCCAGCAGCCTGGTCGGGTTAGGCTCACCCCTCCACTTT. Amino acid sequence: CASSLVGLGSPLHF.

The CDR3 reads CASRSSGSYEQFF. The DNA for the CDR3 is TGTGCCAGCAGGTCTAGCGGGAGCTATGAGCAGTTCTTC. This chain links TRBV9 with TRBJ2-1, with TRBD2 matching 10 bases. CDR3 length equals 13 residues. The germline gives CDR1 SGDLS, CDR2 YYNGEE. Trimming took 5 bases from V and 8 from J; bases not matched to a gene: 4.

The gene calls are TRBV9 and TRBJ1-6, with D hard to call. The V end was cut by 3 bases, the J end by 0 bases, with 13 bases between. This CDR3 has 17 amino acids. Germline-derived CDR1 and CDR2 are SGDLS and YYNGEE. CDR3 sequence (DNA): TGTGCCAGCAGCGAGTTCGTAGAGAGCTCCTATAATTCACCCCTCCACTTT. Its translation: CASSEFVESSYNSPLHF.

There are a few counts of this clone. One end of the junction is discordant with germline, which a read error may explain. The genes are TRBV7-7 and TRBJ2-2, with TRBD2 identical over 10 bases. Germline CDR1 SSHAT, CDR2 FNYEAQ (reference sequence). This CDR3 comprises 14 residues. In DNA form, the CDR3 reads TGTGCTAGCAGCTTAGCGGGGGGCTCCGGGGAGCTGTTTTTT. It translates to CASSLAGGSGELFF.

This clone came up a few times. V is TRBV6-1 and J is TRBJ2-7; a weak D match, TRBD1 (7 bases). V lost 3 bases to trimming and J lost 3 bases, with 18 bases between them. The CDR3 is 16 residues long. Germline values: CDR1 MNHNS, CDR2 SASEGT. The DNA for the CDR3 is TGTGCCAGCAGTGATGGGTCGGGGGACAGAGACTACGAGCAGTACTTC. Translating it yields CASSDGSGDRDYEQYF.

This clone has just a few counts. V is TRBV15 and J is TRBJ1-1; D ambiguous. Germline V gene sequence: CDR1 LNHNV, CDR2 YYDKDF (reference sequence). V was pared by 0 bases and J by 0 bases, with 8 bases between. The length of the CDR3 is 15 residues. CDR3 loop: CATSRDRGLNTEAFF. Here the CDR3 DNA reads TGTGCCACCAGCAGAGATCGGGGTTTGAACACTGAAGCTTTCTTT.

This sequence joins TRBV19 and TRBJ1-1; D possibly corresponds to TRBD1 (6 bases). V was cut by 5 bases and J by 1 base, with 20 bases left in between. The CDR3 loop spans 17 amino acids. CDR1 LNHDA and CDR2 SQIVND come from the germline V gene (reference sequence). The CDR3 nucleotides are TGTGCCAGTAGTCCCAGACCAGGGGAAAAGGGGAACACTGAAGCTTTCTTT. It yields the protein CASSPRPGEKGNTEAFF.